This TCR beta chain was observed in a study of T cells during gluten challenge in celiac disease (dated by TCRdb to about 2017). For context, the study as a whole: Blood was collected at baseline, day 6 and day 14 of the challenge, and duodenal biopsies at baseline and day 14. Single-cell libraries were sequenced paired-end 250 bp and bulk libraries paired-end 300 bp on the Illumina MiSeq. Findings and caveats that apply to the study as a whole: Only a couple of patients with many gluten-specific T cells had their challenge samples analyzed by bulk sequencing. Circulating gluten-specific T cells peaked on day 6, and the day-6 repertoire appeared to consist largely of expanded preexisting memory clonotypes. Across roughly seven patients, roughly 12-45% of single-cell TCR-alpha/beta clonotypes at the latest time point were also present at baseline; bulk data gave about 51-55%. Clonal expansion rose on day 6, as shown by reduced sample-corrected Shannon diversity of circulating gluten-specific T cells.

In its sample, this clonotype comes out as large (0.1 to 1%). Within one base of it there is no much larger clone, and no base qualities were kept. Blood cells were gated as tetramer-binding CD4+ effector-memory gut-homing T cells defined as CD3+, CD45RA-, CD62L- and integrin beta7+, with lineage markers excluded. Treated celiac disease patients on a gluten-free diet underwent a 14-day oral dietary gluten challenge to study recall of gluten-specific T cells. Cells were sorted on an Aria II cell sorter as single cells, and also in bulk when tetramer-positive cells were relatively numerous. Before staining, peripheral blood mononuclear cells were isolated using Ficoll density gradient centrifugation and then cryopreserved. Before tetramer-binding CD4+ T cells were sorted, thawed cells were stained with a pool of PE-conjugated HLA-DQ:gluten tetramers presenting immunodominant gluten epitopes. After HLA-DQ:gluten tetramer staining, the blood samples went through tetramer-based enrichment.

Receptors were amplified or captured by 5' RACE. The sequencer listed for this sample is Illumina MiSeq. A modified SMART protocol was used to prepare bulk TCR libraries. Concerning the study's data processing: Selected pRESTO steps were used to preprocess reads, and IMGT/HighV-QUEST was used to assign V, D, J genes and CDR3 junctions. Bulk sequences were retained only if found in at least two replicates with 10 or more cumulative reads. In samples containing more than 20 cells, repertoire diversity was estimated using an undersampling-corrected Shannon index. The raw public reads went through TCRdb reprocessing: fastp at Q25, MiXCR clone calling, in-frame beta chains kept. For every CDR3 protein sequence, its rows merge into one entry that carries the most common genes and DNA. The V and J calls, along with clone size, are taken from TCRdb and not from the paper's own processing. The sample table holds 100 or so distinct CDR3 sequences.

The CDR1 and CDR2 encoded by the germline V gene are LGHNA and YNFKEQ. The CDR3, cysteine through phenylalanine, is 16 amino acids long. Left in the record is the CDR3 DNA by itself, 48 bases read in frame from the first base. Germline trimming: 0 bases from V, 7 bases from J; junction bases outside gene matches: 9. The source of this sequence is a female donor with celiac disease. The chain is assembled from TRBV4-2 and TRBJ2-7; 10 bases in the middle match TRBD2. The sample consisted of gluten-specific CD4+ T cells sorted from blood using tetramers, taken at baseline or on day 6, 14 or 28 of gluten challenge (not recorded which). The DNA reads as follows: TGTGCCAGCAGCCAAGATTTCGAGCGGGGGGGCCGGGAGCAGTACTTC. It translates to CASSQDFERGGREQYF.